A selection of T cell receptor beta chains follows, all from one sample in a study of T cell responses to AZD1222 COVID-19 vaccine. Generated by immunoSEQ multiplex PCR, the TCRdb table keeps only in-frame clones and is missing some. This table has fewer than 200,000 clones, roughly 90% appearing once. Sample: peripheral blood, taken 28 days after the second AZD1222 dose. Source of these receptors: an adult who received the AZD1222 COVID-19 vaccine. The CDR3 runs from the conserved cysteine through the conserved F or W. A D gene is named only where the DNA matches it firmly. Clone size is stated in some rows and not others, as once, few, many or a class when expanded.

V: TRBV7-8; size: NA; J: TRBJ2-1; D: TRBD2; DNA: TGTGCCAGCAGCCTAACGCGGGGGGGGAATGAGCAGTTCTTC; CDR3: CASSLTRGGNEQFF
V: TRBV19; size: NA; J: TRBJ1-5; D: NA; DNA: TGTGCCAGTAGTATTTCGGGGGATCAGCCCCAGCATTTT; CDR3: CASSISGDQPQHF
V: TRBV6-5; size: NA; J: TRBJ1-6; D: NA; DNA: TGTGCCAGCAGTTTAACCGGGACGTTTAATTCACCCCTCCACTTT; CDR3: CASSLTGTFNSPLHF
V: TRBV15; size: NA; J: TRBJ1-1; D: NA; DNA: TGTGCCACCAGCAGAGATCAGGTCGGGAACACTGAAGCTTTCTTT; CDR3: CATSRDQVGNTEAFF
V: TRBV7-6; size: NA; J: TRBJ2-7; D: TRBD1; DNA: TGTGCCAGCAGTTCCGGACAGGGGATCTTCTACGAGCAGTACTTC; CDR3: CASSSGQGIFYEQYF
V: TRBV5-8; size: NA; J: TRBJ2-7; D: NA; DNA: TGTGCCAGCAGCTTGGCCCCGGGGCGCACCTACGAGCAGTACTTC; CDR3: CASSLAPGRTYEQYF
V: TRBV2; size: NA; J: TRBJ1-3; D: NA; DNA: TGTGCCAGCAACGGCAGGCTCTCTGGAAACACCATATATTTT; CDR3: CASNGRLSGNTIYF
V: TRBV7-6; size: NA; J: TRBJ1-4; D: TRBD1; DNA: TGTGCCAGCAGCTCTAACAGGGGAACTAATGAAAAACTGTTTTTT; CDR3: CASSSNRGTNEKLFF
V: TRBV5-6; size: once; J: TRBJ1-2; D: NA; DNA: TGTGCCAGCAGCTCCCCGGAGGGCCGCTATGGCTACACCTTC; CDR3: CASSSPEGRYGYTF
V: TRBV7-2; size: NA; J: TRBJ2-5; D: NA; DNA: TGTGCCAGCAGCTACAAGGGGGGGGGAGAGACCCAGTACTTC; CDR3: CASSYKGGGETQYF
V: TRBV15; size: NA; J: TRBJ1-6; D: NA; DNA: TGTGCCACCAGCAGAGACGGCAACTATAATTCACCCCTCCACTTT; CDR3: CATSRDGNYNSPLHF
V: TRBV5-1; size: NA; J: TRBJ2-2; D: NA; DNA: TGCGCCAGCAGCTTGGCGTACACCGGGGAGCTGTTTTTT; CDR3: CASSLAYTGELFF
V: TRBV5-1; size: NA; J: TRBJ2-2; D: NA; DNA: TGCGCCAGCAGCTTGGTTCGGGTTAGCGCCAGCGGGGAGCTGTTTTTT; CDR3: CASSLVRVSASGELFF
V: TRBV4-1; size: NA; J: TRBJ2-7; D: NA; DNA: TGCGCCAGCAGCCAAGAAGGGGGACTGACCGGCGAGCAGTACTTC; CDR3: CASSQEGGLTGEQYF
V: TRBV7-3; size: NA; J: TRBJ2-2; D: NA; DNA: TGTGCCAGCAGCTTATCAGGGAACACCGGGGAGCTGTTTTTT; CDR3: CASSLSGNTGELFF
V: TRBV6-5; size: NA; J: TRBJ2-7; D: NA; DNA: TGTGCCAGCAGAGCTGACGGCGGGAACTACGAGCAGTACTTC; CDR3: CASRADGGNYEQYF
V: TRBV19; size: NA; J: TRBJ2-1; D: NA; DNA: TGTGCCAGTAGTAGGGCAGGCCTAGTCAAAAATGAGCAGTTCTTC; CDR3: CASSRAGLVKNEQFF
V: TRBV15; size: NA; J: TRBJ2-7; D: TRBD2; DNA: TGTGCCACCAGCAGAGGTATAGCGGGGGCCTCCTACGAGCAGTACTTC; CDR3: CATSRGIAGASYEQYF
V: TRBV5-1; size: NA; J: TRBJ1-1; D: NA; DNA: TGCGCCAGCAGCTCCACAGTAGGGGACACTGAAGCTTTCTTT; CDR3: CASSSTVGDTEAFF
V: TRBV6-5; size: NA; J: TRBJ2-7; D: NA; DNA: TGTGCCAGCAGTTTCTCTAGTGAGCAGTACTTC; CDR3: CASSFSSEQYF
V: TRBV7-9; size: NA; J: TRBJ1-4; D: TRBD1; DNA: TGTGCCAGCAGCCGCCGGACAGGGGGTGAAAAACTGTTTTTT; CDR3: CASSRRTGGEKLFF
V: TRBV18; size: NA; J: TRBJ1-5; D: NA; DNA: TGTGCCAGCTCACCAGTACAGGTTCGCAATCAGCCCCAGCATTTT; CDR3: CASSPVQVRNQPQHF
V: TRBV29-1; size: NA; J: TRBJ2-7; D: NA; DNA: TGCAGCGTTGTAGAAGAGGGCGGCTACGAGCAGTACTTC; CDR3: CSVVEEGGYEQYF
V: TRBV6-2/TRBV6-3; size: NA; J: TRBJ2-1; D: TRBD1; DNA: TGTGCCAGCAGTTACTTCGGACAGGGTCCCTACAATGAGCAGTTCTTC; CDR3: CASSYFGQGPYNEQFF
V: TRBV6-5; size: NA; J: TRBJ1-1; D: NA; DNA: TGTGCCAGCAGTTTCCTCGGGGGGGGTGGAACTGAAGCTTTCTTT; CDR3: CASSFLGGGGTEAFF
V: TRBV18; size: NA; J: TRBJ1-2; D: TRBD1; DNA: TGTGCCAGCTCACCTAGACAGGGGGGAAACTATGGCTACACCTTC; CDR3: CASSPRQGGNYGYTF
V: TRBV18; size: once; J: TRBJ1-1; D: TRBD1; DNA: TGTGCCAGCTCACCTCGGGAGGGGGCTAACACTGAAGCTTTCTTT; CDR3: CASSPREGANTEAFF
V: TRBV30; size: NA; J: TRBJ1-2; D: NA; DNA: TGTGCCTGGAGTGTAGGACGGTACTATGGCTACACCTTC; CDR3: CAWSVGRYYGYTF
V: TRBV29-1; size: NA; J: TRBJ2-2; D: TRBD1; DNA: TGCAGCGTGAGAACCGGGACAGGGGGCATCGGGGAGCTGTTTTTT; CDR3: CSVRTGTGGIGELFF
V: TRBV6-1; size: NA; J: TRBJ1-1; D: NA; DNA: TGTGCCAGCAGTGAAGCAGCAACAGTGGGCACTGAAGCTTTCTTT; CDR3: CASSEAATVGTEAFF
V: TRBV19; size: NA; J: TRBJ2-7; D: TRBD2; DNA: TGTGCCAGTAGTATCGGGGGGGGCTCCTACGAGCAGTACTTC; CDR3: CASSIGGGSYEQYF
V: TRBV4-2; size: NA; J: TRBJ2-5; D: NA; DNA: TGTGCCAGCAGCCAATCAAGACGACAAGAGACCCAGTACTTC; CDR3: CASSQSRRQETQYF
V: TRBV20-1; size: NA; J: TRBJ2-2; D: NA; DNA: TGCAGTGCTAGTTCCGGGACCACCGGGGAGCTGTTTTTT; CDR3: CSASSGTTGELFF
V: TRBV7-3; size: NA; J: TRBJ2-3; D: NA; DNA: TGTGCCAGCAGCCGTAAACACACAGATACGCAGTATTTT; CDR3: CASSRKHTDTQYF
V: TRBV3-1/TRBV3-2; size: NA; J: TRBJ2-3; D: TRBD2; DNA: TGTGCCAGCAGCCCTAGCGGGGGAGGTTGGGGCACAGATACGCAGTATTTT; CDR3: CASSPSGGGWGTDTQYF
V: TRBV10-3; size: few; J: TRBJ1-2; D: NA; DNA: TGTGCCATCAGGACGGAGACCTCTAACTATGGCTACACCTTC; CDR3: CAIRTETSNYGYTF
V: TRBV7-8; size: once; J: TRBJ2-5; D: NA; DNA: TGTGCCAGCAGAGGGGGGTCCCCCCAAGAGACCCAGTACTTC; CDR3: CASRGGSPQETQYF
V: TRBV6-2/TRBV6-3; size: NA; J: TRBJ1-2; D: TRBD1; DNA: TGTGCCAGCAGTTCGGGACAGGGAAGGATCGGTGGCTATGGCTACACCTTC; CDR3: CASSSGQGRIGGYGYTF
V: TRBV18; size: once; J: TRBJ1-4; D: NA; DNA: TGTGCCAGCTCCCCAGAGCAGGGAAGCGAAAAACTGTTTTTT; CDR3: CASSPEQGSEKLFF
V: TRBV6-5; size: NA; J: TRBJ1-2; D: NA; DNA: TGTGCCAGCAGTTACTCGAGGGTGTCCTATGGCTACACCTTC; CDR3: CASSYSRVSYGYTF